The sequence of this TCR beta chain was determined in a study of cytomegalovirus exposure and HLA in healthy donors. The sample holds a few counts of this clone. CDR1 and CDR2 from the germline V gene are WSHSY and SAAADI. With 6 bases removed from V and 4 bases from J, the gap between germline ends came to 13 bases. This CDR3 is built from 14 residues. The PCR made use of 60 Vbeta and 13 Jbeta primers. Method: immunoSEQ multiplex PCR; TCRdb's copy keeps in-frame clones and lacks some. Among 150,000 to 200,000 clones listed, roughly 80% were seen once. The source is a woman in her 30s in good health and CMV-seronegative. The V and J genes are TRBV10-2 and TRBJ1-3, with D possibly TRBD1 on 6 matching bases. The sample comprised PBMCs. CDR3 region: CASSRGLDGNTIYF. The CDR3 bases are TGCGCCAGCAGCAGGGGCTTGGACGGAAACACCATATATTTT.